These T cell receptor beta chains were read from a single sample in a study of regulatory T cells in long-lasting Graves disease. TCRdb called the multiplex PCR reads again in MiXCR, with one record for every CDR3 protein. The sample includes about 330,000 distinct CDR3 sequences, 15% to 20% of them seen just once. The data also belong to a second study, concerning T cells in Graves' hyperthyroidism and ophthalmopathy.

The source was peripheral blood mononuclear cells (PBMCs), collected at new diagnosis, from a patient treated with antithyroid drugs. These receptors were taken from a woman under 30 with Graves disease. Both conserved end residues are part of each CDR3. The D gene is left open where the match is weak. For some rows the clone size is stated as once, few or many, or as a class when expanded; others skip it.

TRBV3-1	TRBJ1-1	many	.	CASSQAGAEAFF	TGTGCCAGCAGCCAAGCAGGGGCTGAAGCTTTCTTT
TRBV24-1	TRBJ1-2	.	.	CATSDFSGEDGYTF	TGTGCCACCAGTGATTTCTCAGGGGAAGATGGCTACACCTTC
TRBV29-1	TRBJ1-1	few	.	CSVVYGRNTEAFF	TGCAGCGTTGTGTACGGGAGGAACACTGAAGCTTTCTTT
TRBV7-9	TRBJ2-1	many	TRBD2	CASSFSGGLEAEQQFF	TGTGCCAGCAGCTTCTCGGGGGGACTAGAGGCGGAGCAGCAGTTCTTC
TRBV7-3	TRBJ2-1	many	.	CASSLTVMSYNEQFF	TGTGCCAGCAGCTTAACGGTAATGAGCTACAATGAGCAGTTCTTC
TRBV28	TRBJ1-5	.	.	CASGSSRAPQHF	TGTGCCAGCGGATCGTCAAGGGCGCCCCAGCATTTT
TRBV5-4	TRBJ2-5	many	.	CASSSATAQETQYF	TGTGCCAGCAGCTCGGCCACGGCACAAGAGACCCAGTACTTC
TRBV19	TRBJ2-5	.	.	CASSMGGAPQETQYF	TGTGCCAGTAGTATGGGGGGGGCCCCCCAAGAGACCCAGTACTTC
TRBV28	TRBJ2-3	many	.	CASSLFAGTTDTQYF	TGTGCCAGCAGTTTGTTCGCGGGTACCACAGATACGCAGTATTTT
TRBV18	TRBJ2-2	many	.	CASSQAQASRTGELFF	TGTGCCAGCTCACAGGCACAGGCGAGCCGCACCGGGGAGCTGTTTTTT
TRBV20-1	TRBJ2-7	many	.	CSGRTGSYEQYF	TGCAGTGGTAGGACCGGCTCCTACGAGCAGTACTTC
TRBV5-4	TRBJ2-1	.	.	CASSEDINEQFF	TGTGCCAGCAGCGAGGACATCAATGAGCAGTTCTTC
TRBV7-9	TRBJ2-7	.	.	CASSSPGKSEQYF	TGTGCCAGCAGCTCGCCCGGCAAGAGCGAGCAGTACTTC
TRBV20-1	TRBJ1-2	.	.	CSAPRGGGAGGYTF	TGCAGTGCTCCCCGGGGGGGGGGCGCTGGTGGCTACACCTTC
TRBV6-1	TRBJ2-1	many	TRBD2	CASSEVGGGLQEQFF	TGTGCCAGCAGTGAAGTCGGGGGGGGGCTGCAGGAGCAGTTCTTC
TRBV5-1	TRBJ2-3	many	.	CASSSPPGVGRTDTQYF	TGCGCCAGCAGCTCGCCCCCGGGGGTGGGACGTACAGATACGCAGTATTTT
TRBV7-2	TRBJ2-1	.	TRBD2	CASSLWSGGMYEQFF	TGTGCCAGCAGCTTATGGAGCGGGGGGATGTATGAGCAGTTCTTC
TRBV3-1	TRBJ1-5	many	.	CASSQDPRSNQPQHF	TGTGCCAGCAGCCAAGATCCGCGTAGCAATCAGCCCCAGCATTTT
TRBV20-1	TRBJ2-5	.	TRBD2	CSARDVAGGGETQYF	TGCAGTGCTAGAGACGTAGCGGGGGGGGGAGAGACCCAGTACTTC
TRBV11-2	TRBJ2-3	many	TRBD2	CATKAGNTDTQYF	TGTGCCACCAAAGCGGGGAACACAGATACGCAGTATTTT
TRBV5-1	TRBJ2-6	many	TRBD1	CASSKDRGLSGANVLTF	TGCGCCAGCAGCAAGGACAGGGGGTTATCTGGGGCCAACGTCCTGACTTTC
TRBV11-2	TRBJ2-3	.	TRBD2	CASERGGRDTQYF	TGTGCCAGCGAGCGGGGGGGCCGAGATACGCAGTATTTT
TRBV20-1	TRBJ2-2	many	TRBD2	CSARDPRVAGGSNGELFF	TGCAGTGCTAGAGATCCTCGGGTAGCGGGAGGTTCGAACGGGGAGCTGTTTTTT
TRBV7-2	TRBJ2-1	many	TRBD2	CASSFRLTSGGHPYNEQFF	TGTGCCAGCAGCTTCAGACTAACTAGCGGGGGTCACCCCTACAATGAGCAGTTCTTC
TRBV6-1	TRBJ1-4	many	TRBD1	CASSRDRTNEKLFF	TGTGCCAGCAGTCGGGACAGGACAAATGAAAAACTGTTTTTT
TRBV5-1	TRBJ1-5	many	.	CASSLVSGAAGQPQHF	TGCGCCAGCAGCTTGGTTTCAGGGGCTGCCGGTCAGCCCCAGCATTTT
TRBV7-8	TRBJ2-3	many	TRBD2	CASSLGGGSADTQYF	TGTGCCAGCAGCTTAGGCGGCGGGAGTGCAGATACGCAGTATTTT
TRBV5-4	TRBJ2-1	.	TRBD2	CASSVGAGGSSYNEQFF	TGTGCCAGCAGCGTGGGGGCGGGAGGGTCCTCCTACAATGAGCAGTTCTTC
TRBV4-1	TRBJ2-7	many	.	CASSLSQDFTYEQYF	TGCGCCAGCAGCCTCTCACAGGACTTTACCTACGAGCAGTACTTC
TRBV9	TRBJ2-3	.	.	CASSVGGNADTQYF	TGTGCCAGCAGCGTAGGCGGGAATGCAGATACGCAGTATTTT
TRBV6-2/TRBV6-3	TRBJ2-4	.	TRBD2	CASIPGGKNIQYF	TGTGCCAGCATTCCGGGGGGGAAAAACATTCAGTACTTC
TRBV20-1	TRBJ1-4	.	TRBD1	CSANKHGGTGAPHTLFF	TGCAGTGCCAATAAACACGGCGGTACAGGGGCCCCCCACACGCTGTTTTTT
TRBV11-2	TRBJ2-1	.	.	CASSLDLTRSHNKQFF	TGTGCCAGCAGCTTAGATCTGACTAGGTCCCACAATAAGCAGTTCTTC
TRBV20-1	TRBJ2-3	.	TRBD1	CIASAGGLQGTQYF	TGCATTGCTAGCGCAGGGGGCCTCCAAGGTACGCAGTATTTT
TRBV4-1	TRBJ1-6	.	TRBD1	CASSQQQGGSNSPLHF	TGCGCCAGCAGCCAACAACAGGGGGGTAGTAATTCACCCCTCCACTTT
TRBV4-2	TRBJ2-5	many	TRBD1	CASSQGQGMEETQYF	TGTGCCAGCAGCCAAGGACAGGGTATGGAAGAGACCCAGTACTTC
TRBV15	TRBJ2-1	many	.	CATSRGPGPYNEQFF	TGTGCCACCAGCAGAGGCCCCGGGCCATACAATGAGCAGTTCTTC